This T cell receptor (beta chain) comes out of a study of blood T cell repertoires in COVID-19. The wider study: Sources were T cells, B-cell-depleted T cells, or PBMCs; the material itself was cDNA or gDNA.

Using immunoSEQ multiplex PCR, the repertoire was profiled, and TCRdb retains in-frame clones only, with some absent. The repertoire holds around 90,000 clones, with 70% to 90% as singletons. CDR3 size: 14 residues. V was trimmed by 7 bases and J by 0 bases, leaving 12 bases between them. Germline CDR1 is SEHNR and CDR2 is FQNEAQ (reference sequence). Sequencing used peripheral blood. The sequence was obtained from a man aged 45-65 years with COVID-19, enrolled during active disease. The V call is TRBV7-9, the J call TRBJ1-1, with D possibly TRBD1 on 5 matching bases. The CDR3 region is CASTQRGVNTEAFF. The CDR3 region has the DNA TGTGCCAGCACCCAACGGGGGGTGAACACTGAAGCTTTCTTT.